Following are 27 T cell receptor beta chains from one sample sequenced in a study of T cell repertoires in cytomegalovirus infection. Antigens of these TCRs are unknown. TCRdb re-called the reads with MiXCR, one entry per CDR3 protein. In the table there are hundreds of thousands of distinct CDR3 sequences, 33% of which are singletons. The input for sequencing was cultured PBMCs, taken from culture after CMV antigen stimulation. These receptor sequences come from a human donor in good health (CMV status not recorded). Some clones in this sample may be carry-over from other donors' samples.

The chain employs TRBV6-8 and TRBJ2-2; 7 bases agree with TRBD2. After removal of 2 bases from V and 3 bases from J, the junction contained 6 bases not matched to a gene. This CDR3 is built from 16 residues. Germline V gene sequence: CDR1 MNHGY, CDR2 SAAAGT. CDR3 amino acids: CASSYVAGAYTGELFF. Written as DNA, the CDR3 is TGTGCCAGCAGTTACGTGGCGGGAGCGTACACCGGGGAGCTGTTTTTT.

The rearrangement links TRBV7-9 to TRBJ2-7; 13 nucleotides align to TRBD2. With V trimmed by 5 bases and J by 4 bases, 8 bases remained unmatched. There are 16 residues in the CDR3. Germline assignment: CDR1 SEHNR and CDR2 FQNEAQ (reference sequence). The CDR3 DNA is TGTGCCAGCAGCCCTAGGACTAGCGGGAGATTGTACGAGCAGTACTTC. It specifies CASSPRTSGRLYEQYF.

This clonotype has just a few counts. J is TRBJ1-1 and V is TRBV4-1; D uncertain. The CDR3 loop spans 16 amino acids. V shed 4 bases and J shed 4 bases, with 19 bases lying between them. CDR1 is MGHRA, CDR2 YSYEKL, per germline. CDR3 in amino acids: CASSLRGPPYGTEAFF. The CDR3 DNA reads as TGCGCCAGCAGCCTAAGAGGCCCTCCTTATGGCACTGAAGCTTTCTTT.

The rearrangement links TRBV7-3 to TRBJ2-1; TRBD2 agrees at 10 bases. The germline gives CDR1 SGHTA, CDR2 FQGTGA. The CDR3 length is 15 residues. Unmatched junction bases numbered 8, after V lost 4 bases and J lost 8 bases. The CDR3: CASSSASGSRYEQFF. DNA for the CDR3: TGTGCCAGCAGCTCTGCTAGCGGGAGTAGGTATGAGCAGTTCTTC.

This clonotype has a handful of counts. The V call is TRBV7-2, the J call TRBJ2-7; no firm D call. This CDR3 region has 13 residues. Trimming took off 2 bases at V and 2 bases at J, with 7 bases between the two ends. CDR1 and CDR2 from the germline V gene are SGHTA and FQGNSA. CDR3 sequence reads: CASSLSRTYEQYV. DNA of the CDR3: TGTGCCAGCAGCTTATCCAGGACCTACGAGCAGTACGTC.

This clonotype was counted only a few times. This CDR3 reads CSARAPQAGPYNEQFF. The CDR3 coding sequence is TGCAGTGCTAGAGCACCCCAGGCGGGCCCCTACAATGAGCAGTTCTTC. This sequence joins TRBV20-1 and TRBJ2-1; maybe TRBD2 (5 bases). Trimming stripped 1 base from V and 2 bases from J, with 15 bases between. Germline V gene data show CDR1 as DFQATT and CDR2 as SNEGSKA (reference sequence). CDR3 length equals 16 residues.

V usage is TRBV6-2 or TRBV6-3 and J usage is TRBJ1-1; unclear D gene. Trimming cost V 1 base and J 4 bases, with 13 bases left between them. Per the germline V gene, CDR1 is MNHEY and CDR2 is SVGEGT. CDR3 length: 15 residues. CDR3 in amino acids: CASSYYRGFGTEAFF. The CDR3 DNA follows: TGTGCCAGCAGTTACTATCGGGGTTTCGGCACTGAAGCTTTCTTT.

This clonotype showed up just a few times. The rearrangement uses TRBV12-3 or TRBV12-4 and TRBJ2-7, with 7 bases matching TRBD2. The CDR3 has 12 residues. V lost 6 bases, J lost 3 bases, and 2 bases stayed unmatched. CDR3 in amino acids: CASSSSGYEQYF. CDR3 bases: TGTGCCAGCAGCTCTAGCGGCTACGAGCAGTACTTC.

The chain has TRBV23-1 and TRBJ1-4; no clear D gene. TRBV23-1 is assigned to the ORF class and has an uncertain function. This CDR3 has 19 amino acids. V lost 0 bases to trimming and J lost 8 bases, with 25 bases between them. The DNA for the CDR3 is TGCGCCAGCAGTCAATCGGAGGGCCCACTCCCGGGCTTGTCCGAAAAACTGTTTTTT. It encodes CASSQSEGPLPGLSEKLFF.

V is TRBV7-9 and J is TRBJ2-1; D possibly uses TRBD1 or TRBD2 (5 bases each). The CDR3 totals 19 residues. V dropped 1 base and J dropped 6 bases, with 25 bases sitting between them. Germline CDR1 and CDR2: SEHNR and FQNEAQ (reference sequence). For the CDR3, the DNA is TGTGCCAGCAGCTTAGAAAGCGTGTTAGCGAAGAGGGGTGGCAATGAGCAGTTCTTC. This gives the protein CASSLESVLAKRGGNEQFF.

This clonotype has just a few counts. The rearrangement joins TRBV7-8 to TRBJ2-1, with 7 bases aligning to TRBD2. Per germline, CDR1 SGHVS and CDR2 FQNEAQ. The CDR3 length is 14 residues. V trimming: 0 bases; J trimming: 6 bases; junction bases outside the gene matches: 2. This CDR3 reads CASSLAGGSNEQFF. The CDR3 nucleotides are TGTGCCAGCAGCTTAGCTGGCGGGAGCAATGAGCAGTTCTTC.

The chain links TRBV12-5 to TRBJ2-7, with D hard to call. With 0 bases removed from V and 4 bases from J, the gap between germline ends came to 13 bases. Per the germline V gene, CDR1 is LGHNT and CDR2 is FRNRAP. The CDR3 has 15 residues. The CDR3, as DNA: TGTGCTAGTGGTTTGGTACGGAACGGCAGATACGAGCAGTACTTC. Its translation: CASGLVRNGRYEQYF.

This clonotype was picked up a small number of times. J is TRBJ2-1 and V is TRBV7-9, with TRBD2 identical over 11 bases. CDR1 is SEHNR and CDR2 is FQNEAQ in the germline V gene (reference sequence). This CDR3 contains 15 residues. Trimming removed 5 bases from V and 6 bases from J; junction bases left unmatched: 6. The CDR3 DNA follows: TGTGCCAGCAGCCAAATACTAGCGGGAGCCAATGAGCAGTTCTTC. This gives the protein CASSQILAGANEQFF. Drawing the rest from reference TRBV7-9 and TRBJ2-1, the complete variable domain is DTGVSQNPRHKITKRGQNVTFRCDPISEHNRLYWYRQTLGQGPEFLTYFQNEAQLEKSRLLSDRFSAERPKGSFSTLEIQRTEQGDSAMYLCASSQILAGANEQFFGPGTRLTVL.

In its sample, this clonotype was seen a few times. The J gene is TRBJ1-1, the V gene TRBV6-1; the D gene is possibly TRBD1 (5 bases). CDR1 and CDR2 (germline): MNHNS, SASEGT. The CDR3 covers 13 residues. Between the trimmed V and J ends, which lost 6 bases and 5 bases, there was a span of 13 bases. The CDR3 coding sequence is TGTGCCAGCAGCCAGACTCAGGGAACTGAAGCTTTCTTT. This gives the protein CASSQTQGTEAFF.

The chain carries TRBV6-2 or TRBV6-3 and TRBJ2-5; D call uncertain. Germline CDR1 and CDR2: MNHEY and SVGEGT. The V end lost 2 bases, the J end lost 3 bases, and 4 bases lay between the germline ends. This CDR3 is 12 amino acids long. CDR3 protein: CASSYGEETQYF. DNA for the CDR3: TGTGCCAGCAGTTACGGGGAAGAGACCCAGTACTTC.

This clonotype was recorded at least ten times. The CDR3, as DNA: TGTGCCAGCATCCCGGGACCTGGAGATACGCAGTATTTT. It specifies CASIPGPGDTQYF. The V call is TRBV7-2, the J call TRBJ2-3; D is tentatively TRBD1 or TRBD2 (5 bases each). The length of the CDR3 is 13 residues. The ends were cut back, 7 bases at V and 5 bases at J, with 13 bases in the middle. Germline CDR1 SGHTA, CDR2 FQGNSA.

CDR3 residues: CASSLGGGGNYGYTF. CDR3 nucleotides: TGTGCCAGCAGCTTGGGAGGGGGGGGCAACTATGGCTACACCTTC. V is TRBV7-6 and J is TRBJ1-2, with D perhaps TRBD1 (6 bases). The ends were cut back, 3 bases at V and 2 bases at J, with 13 bases in the middle. CDR3 length equals 15 residues. The germline gives CDR1 SGHVS, CDR2 FNYEAQ.

The chain combines TRBV28 with TRBJ1-1; D is undetermined. The germline V and J ends were trimmed by 3 bases and 4 bases, with 9 bases remaining between them. The CDR3 is 13 amino acids. In germline, CDR1 is MDHEN, CDR2 SYDVKM. The chain's CDR3 is CASSFTPGTEAFF. CDR3 DNA: TGTGCCAGCAGTTTCACTCCAGGCACTGAAGCTTTCTTT.

This clonotype has more than one count but fewer than ten. This sequence joins TRBV28 and TRBJ2-5, with 13 bases lining up with TRBD2. The J segment lost 4 bases and the V segment lost 5 bases, leaving 7 bases of the junction unmatched. Looked up from germline, CDR1 is MDHEN and CDR2 is SYDVKM. The CDR3 totals 16 residues. The CDR3: CASSLGLAGERETQYF. CDR3 DNA: TGTGCCAGCAGTCTAGGACTAGCGGGGGAGCGAGAGACCCAGTACTTC.

The V and J genes are TRBV4-3 and TRBJ2-7, with 8 nucleotides matching TRBD2. The CDR3 has 17 amino acids. Germline trimming cut 0 bases from V and 2 bases from J; bases unmatched to any gene: 9. Germline CDR1 reads LGHNA; CDR2 reads YSLEER. CDR3 coding DNA: TGCGCCAGCAGCCAAGAGGGTCGCGGGAGGCCTACCTACGAGCAGTACTTC. Its protein is CASSQEGRGRPTYEQYF.

The chain carries TRBV4-1 and TRBJ1-1; TRBD1 matches 9 bases. This CDR3 contains 15 residues. Trimming cost V 11 bases and J 5 bases; bases outside gene matches: 15. From germline, CDR1 is MGHRA and CDR2 YSYEKL. The CDR3, as DNA: TGCGCCGCCACCCGGTCTGGGACAGGGAGGACTGAAGCTTTCTTT. Translating gives CAATRSGTGRTEAFF.

This clonotype was recorded a few times. This rearrangement joins TRBV7-2 to TRBJ1-2, with D unresolved. CDR1 is SGHTA and CDR2 is FQGNSA in the germline V gene. CDR3 size: 14 residues. Trimming removed 1 base at V and 7 bases at J, with 13 bases between. CDR3 nucleotides: TGTGCCAGCAGCTTAGTGGCGGGAGGATCTGGCTACACCTTC. As protein: CASSLVAGGSGYTF.

The chain uses TRBV29-1 and TRBJ2-2; perhaps TRBD2 as D (6 bases). The CDR3 is 13 residues long. The germline V gene has CDR1 SQVTM and CDR2 ANQGSEA. The ends were cut back, 6 bases at V and 4 bases at J, with 12 bases in the middle. The CDR3 region is CSVGGRGTGELFF. The CDR3 DNA reads as TGCAGCGTCGGGGGAAGGGGCACCGGGGAGCTGTTTTTT.

This clonotype was observed a few times. CDR3 residues: CASSYVRANTGELFF. The CDR3 nucleotides are TGTGCCAGCAGTTATGTCAGGGCTAATACCGGGGAGCTGTTTTTT. This rearrangement joins TRBV6-5 to TRBJ2-2, with TRBD1 as a possible D gene (5 bases). CDR1 is MNHEY, CDR2 SVGAGI, per germline. The ends were cut back, 3 bases at V and 5 bases at J, with 13 bases in the middle. This CDR3 is 15 amino acids long.

The CDR3 DNA reads as TGTGCCAGCAGCTTAGTTCGGACGGGGGGCACCGGGGAGCTGTTTTTT. It specifies CASSLVRTGGTGELFF. The rearrangement uses TRBV11-2 and TRBJ2-2, with 7 bases that match TRBD2. CDR1 and CDR2 from the germline V gene are SGHAT and FQNNGV. The CDR3 spans 16 residues. V shed 1 base and J 4 bases; nucleotides not matched to a gene: 6.

The chain is built from TRBV11-2 and TRBJ2-3; 8 bases fit TRBD2. The ends lost 0 bases at V and 6 bases at J; junction bases unmatched: 8. This CDR3 is 16 amino acids long. The V gene's germline CDR1 is SGHAT and CDR2 FQNNGV. The CDR3 reads CASSLEGGRFGDTQYF. CDR3 nucleotide sequence: TGTGCCAGCAGCTTAGAGGGCGGGAGGTTCGGGGATACGCAGTATTTT.

V and J are TRBV12-3 or TRBV12-4 and TRBJ2-2; the D gene is possibly TRBD2 (5 bases). V shed 4 bases and J shed 6 bases, with 12 bases lying between them. This CDR3 is built from 14 residues. CDR3 DNA sequence: TGTGCCAGCAGTTCCGAGGAGGAGGCCGGGGAGCTGTTTTTT. The encoded protein is CASSSEEEAGELFF.